These 3 T cell receptor beta chains were all obtained from the same sample, sequenced in a study of blood T cell repertoires in COVID-19. Assay used: immunoSEQ multiplex PCR; TCRdb lists only in-frame clones, some missing. The data show about 260,000 clones, with over 75% seen just once and about 3.1% held by the top ten. Material: PBMCs or T cells enriched from blood (not recorded which). These receptors were taken from a woman aged 40 to 55 who had been exposed to COVID-19.

The V gene is TRBV27, the J gene TRBJ2-7, with a weak D call TRBD2 (6 bases). Germline CDR1 is MNHEY and CDR2 is SMNVEV (reference sequence). V was clipped by 5 bases and J by 3 bases, with 11 bases between them. CDR3 length equals 13 residues. The CDR3 region has the DNA TGTGCCAGCAGTACCGGACTAAACTACGAGCAGTACGTC. Amino acid sequence: CASSTGLNYEQYV.

J is TRBJ1-2 and V is TRBV4-2; TRBD1 aligns across 7 bases. Germline loops: CDR1 LGHNA, CDR2 YNFKEQ. Trimming cost V 4 bases and J 0 bases; bases outside gene matches: 5. This CDR3 region has 15 residues. CDR3 nucleotides: TGTGCCAGCAGCCCAGAACAGGGGACTAACTATGGCTACACCTTC. Amino acid sequence: CASSPEQGTNYGYTF.

The chain is built from TRBV5-5 and TRBJ1-2; 12 positions match TRBD1. This CDR3 comprises 15 residues. After removal of 4 bases from V and 8 bases from J, the junction contained 9 bases not matched to a gene. Germline-derived CDR1 and CDR2 are SGHKS and YYEKEE (reference sequence). Here the CDR3 reads CASSPGGQGARGYTF. The CDR3 DNA sequence: TGTGCCAGCAGCCCCGGGGGACAGGGGGCTCGCGGCTACACCTTC.